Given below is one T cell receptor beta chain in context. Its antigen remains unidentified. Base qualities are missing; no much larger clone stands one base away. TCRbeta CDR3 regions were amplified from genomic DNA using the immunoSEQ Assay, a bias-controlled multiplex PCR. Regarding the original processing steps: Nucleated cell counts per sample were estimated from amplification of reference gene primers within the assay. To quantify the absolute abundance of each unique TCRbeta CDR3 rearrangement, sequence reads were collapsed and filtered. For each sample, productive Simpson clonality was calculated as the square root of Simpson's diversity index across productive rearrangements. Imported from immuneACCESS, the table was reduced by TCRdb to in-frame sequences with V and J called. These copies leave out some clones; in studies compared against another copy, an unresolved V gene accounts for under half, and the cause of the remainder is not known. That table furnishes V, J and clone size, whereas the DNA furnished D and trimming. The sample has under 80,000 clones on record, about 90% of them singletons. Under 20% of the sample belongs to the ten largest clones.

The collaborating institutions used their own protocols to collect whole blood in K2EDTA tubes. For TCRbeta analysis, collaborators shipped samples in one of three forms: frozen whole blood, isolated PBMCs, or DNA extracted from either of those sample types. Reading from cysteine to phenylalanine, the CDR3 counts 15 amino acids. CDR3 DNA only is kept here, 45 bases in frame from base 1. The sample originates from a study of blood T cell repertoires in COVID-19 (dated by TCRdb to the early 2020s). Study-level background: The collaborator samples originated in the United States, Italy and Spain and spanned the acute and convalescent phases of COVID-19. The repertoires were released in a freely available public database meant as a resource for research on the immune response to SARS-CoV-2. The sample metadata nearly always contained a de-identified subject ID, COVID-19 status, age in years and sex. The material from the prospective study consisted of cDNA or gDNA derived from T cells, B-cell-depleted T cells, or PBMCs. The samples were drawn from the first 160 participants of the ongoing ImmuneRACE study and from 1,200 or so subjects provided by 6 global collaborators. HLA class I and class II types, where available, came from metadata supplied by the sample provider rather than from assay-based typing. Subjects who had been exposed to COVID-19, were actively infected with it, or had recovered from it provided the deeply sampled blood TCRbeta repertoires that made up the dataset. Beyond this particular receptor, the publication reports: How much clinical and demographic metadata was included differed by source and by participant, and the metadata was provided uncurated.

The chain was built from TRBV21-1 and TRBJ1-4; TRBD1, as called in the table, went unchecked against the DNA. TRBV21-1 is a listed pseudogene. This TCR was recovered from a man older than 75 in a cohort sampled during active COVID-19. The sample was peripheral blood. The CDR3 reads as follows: CASSKVAGANEKLFF. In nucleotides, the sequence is TGTGCCAGCAGCAAAGTGGCAGGGGCTAATGAAAAACTGTTTTTT.